This T cell receptor beta chain was found in a study of cytomegalovirus exposure and HLA in healthy donors. Study information: An early release of data contained approximately 80 million unique TCRs, which came from HLA-typed donors.

Study results and caveats: TCR beta chains numbering some 160 were designated cytomegalovirus-associated. Most of the TCR beta V segments (in an earlier analysis) were productive either about 90% or about 30% of the time.

A note on this clone: Its antigen is not identified.

The PCR made use of 60 Vbeta and 13 Jbeta primers. Source study methods: The authors later counted roughly 87 million unique TCR beta chains, some 9.9 million of them shared. TCRdb keeps only in-frame clones here, not all; method: immunoSEQ multiplex PCR. V and J calls plus clone size are reproduced from that table; the DNA served to infer D and trimming. The sample yields under 150,000 clones, about 80% seen once. The TCR comes from a middle-aged man in good health and CMV-seropositive. The specimen sequenced was PBMCs.

The CDR3 protein is CAWRGHSNYGYTF. CDR3 in DNA: TGTGCCTGGAGGGGGCACTCCAACTATGGCTACACCTTC. The genes are TRBV30 and TRBJ1-2; weak D call: TRBD1 (5 bases). The CDR3 totals 13 residues. Per germline, CDR1 GTSNPN and CDR2 SVGIG (reference sequence). Trimming cost V 3 bases and J 2 bases, with 10 bases left between them. The full variable domain, rest sourced from reference TRBV30 and TRBJ1-2, is SQTIHQWPATLVQPVGSPLSLECTVEGTSNPNLYWYRQAAGRGLQLLFYSVGIGQISSEVPQNLSASRPQDRQFILSSKKLLLSDSGFYLCAWRGHSNYGYTFGSGTRLTVV.